This T cell receptor beta chain was identified during a study of blood T cell repertoires in COVID-19. Data came from immunoSEQ multiplex PCR; TCRdb stores just in-frame clones and leaves some out. The sample gives roughly 200,000 clones, 83% of which show up once; about 1.3% is in the top ten. V was pared by 5 bases and J by 5 bases, with 4 bases of the junction left unmatched. Looked up from germline, CDR1 is SGHNT and CDR2 is YYREEE (reference sequence). CDR3 size: 14 residues. The receptor's source is a woman aged 30 to 39 with COVID-19, enrolled during active disease. The chain is built from TRBV5-4 and TRBJ2-5; TRBD1 agrees at 12 bases. The sequenced sample consisted of peripheral blood. The CDR3 DNA reads as TGTGCCAGCAGTCGGGACAGGGGGCAGGAGACCCAGTACTTC. Protein sequence: CASSRDRGQETQYF.